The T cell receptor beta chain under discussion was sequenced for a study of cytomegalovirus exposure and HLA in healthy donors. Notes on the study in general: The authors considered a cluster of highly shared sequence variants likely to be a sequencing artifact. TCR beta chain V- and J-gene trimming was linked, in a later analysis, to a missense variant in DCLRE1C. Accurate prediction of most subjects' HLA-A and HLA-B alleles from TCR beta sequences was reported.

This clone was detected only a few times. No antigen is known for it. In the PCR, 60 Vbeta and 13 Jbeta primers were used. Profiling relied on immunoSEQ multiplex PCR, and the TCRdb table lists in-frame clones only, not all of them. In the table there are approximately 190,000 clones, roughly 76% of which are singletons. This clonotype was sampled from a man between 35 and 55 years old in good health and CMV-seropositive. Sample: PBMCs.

The CDR3 region is CAWSAIRTGSGNEQFF. The CDR3, as DNA: TGTGCCTGGAGTGCTATTCGGACAGGGAGTGGGAATGAGCAGTTCTTC. The V and J genes are TRBV30 and TRBJ2-1, with TRBD1 identical over 8 bases. Germline V gene data show CDR1 as GTSNPN and CDR2 as SVGIG (reference sequence). CDR3 length: 16 residues. The junction had 12 bases not matched to a gene; V was cut back by 1 base and J by 7 bases.